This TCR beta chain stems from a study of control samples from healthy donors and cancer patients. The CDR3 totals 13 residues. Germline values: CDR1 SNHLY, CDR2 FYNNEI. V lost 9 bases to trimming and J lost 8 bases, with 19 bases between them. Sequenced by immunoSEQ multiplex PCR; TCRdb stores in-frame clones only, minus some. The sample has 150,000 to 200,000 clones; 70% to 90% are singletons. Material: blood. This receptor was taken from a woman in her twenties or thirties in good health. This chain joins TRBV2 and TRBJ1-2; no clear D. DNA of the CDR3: TGTGCCAGACGGGATACTGACGGACTAGGCTACACCTTC. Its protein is CARRDTDGLGYTF. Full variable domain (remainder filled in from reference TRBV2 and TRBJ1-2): EPEVTQTPSHQVTQMGQEVILRCVPISNHLYFYWYRQILGQKVEFLVSFYNNEISEKSEIFDDQFSVERPDGSNFTLKIRSTKLEDSAMYFCARRDTDGLGYTFGSGTRLTVV.